A single sample gave rise to the 25 T cell receptor beta chains below, sequenced in a study of CD8+ T cells in alopecia areata. CD4, CD8alpha, NKG2D, NKG2ACE and other markers were used to sort pooled cutaneous lymph node cells. As the sequencing template, cDNA was produced by extracting RNA and reverse transcribing it. Here immunoSEQ multiplex PCR was the method, and the copy in TCRdb shows in-frame clones only, minus some. The sample holds 250,000 or so clones, and no clone turns up only once. Sequencing used CD4+ T cells sorted from a lymph node. The receptors were gathered from a C3H/HeJ mouse with alopecia areata. MHC haplotype: H2-k.

Notes on this clone: The genes and germline here are from mouse. The sample contains more than one DNA sequence encoding this CDR3. The chain's CDR3 is CASSLGSAETLYF. CDR3 DNA, as far as it was read: TGTGCCAGCTCACTGGGTAGTGCAGAA. The chain employs TRBV19 and TRBJ2-3; tentative D call: TRBD2 (6 bases). The CDR3 is cut off 4 residues early in the read; its end comes from the germline J gene. This CDR3 is 13 amino acids long. CDR1 FNHDT and CDR2 SITEND come from the germline V gene (reference sequence). The V and J ends lost 7 bases and 0 bases respectively, with 9 bases between them.

This clone was seen a handful of times. Gene names and germline match the mouse. The CDR3 end lies 4 residues beyond the end of the read and is filled in from the germline J gene. The chain links TRBV17 to TRBJ1-1; 10 nucleotides agree with TRBD1. Germline V gene sequence: CDR1 MNHDT, CDR2 YYDKIL. V gave up 5 bases and J gave up 1 base; unmatched junction bases: 4. The CDR3 runs 15 residues. CDR3 DNA (partial): TGTGCTAGCAGTCGGGACAGGGGCGTAAACACA. This translates into CASSRDRGVNT. The full CDR3 protein is CASSRDRGVNTEVFF.

Comments on this clone: Mouse germline and gene names are used. The CDR3 extends 4 residues past the end of the read, so its final part is completed from the germline J gene. Other nucleotide sequences from this sample produce the same CDR3. V and J are TRBV1 and TRBJ2-4; the match to TRBD2 covers 12 bases. Germline trimming cut 3 bases from V and 0 bases from J; bases unmatched to any gene: 1. This CDR3 has 16 residues. The V gene's germline CDR1 is NSQYPW and CDR2 LRSPGD (reference sequence). The CDR3 protein is CTCSAGTGGSQNTLYF. The part of the CDR3 DNA that was read is TGCACCTGCAGTGCCGGGACTGGGGGGAGTCAAAAC.

Comments on this clone: The gene symbols are mouse symbols. The observed sequence ends 4 residues before the CDR3 terminus, with the missing tail filled in from the germline J gene. This chain links TRBV31 with TRBJ1-1; D is perhaps TRBD1 (6 bases). The CDR3 extends over 15 amino acids. Trimming removed 1 base at V and 0 bases at J, with 12 bases between. CDR1 GKSSPN and CDR2 SITVG come from the germline V gene. Incomplete CDR3 DNA: TGTGCCTGGAGTCCACCCGGGACAACAAACACA. Its translation: CAWSPPGTTNT. The complete CDR3 protein is CAWSPPGTTNTEVFF.

As concerns this clone: These gene names are mouse names. The read comes to an end 4 residues before the CDR3 does, leaving the germline J gene to fill in the end. The genes are TRBV13-1 and TRBJ2-5; TRBD1 might be the D (5 bases). The CDR3 covers 14 residues. CDR1 is NSHNY, CDR2 SYGAGN, per germline. Between the trimmed V and J ends, which lost 4 bases and 0 bases, there was a span of 9 bases. CDR3 DNA, as far as it was read: TGTGCCAGCAGTAAGGACAATAACCAAGAC. Translation: CASSKDNNQD. The complete CDR3 protein is CASSKDNNQDTQYF.

This clone was recorded a few times. These gene names are mouse names. The sequenced fragment ends 4 residues before the CDR3 boundary, so the rest is inferred from the germline J gene. The sample has other DNA sequences that encode this CDR3 too. The chain uses TRBV19 and TRBJ1-2; D possibly corresponds to TRBD1 (5 bases). The germline CDR1 and CDR2 sequences are FNHDT and SITEND (reference sequence). This CDR3 has 14 residues. Trimming shortened V by 2 bases and J by 2 bases, and 10 bases separated the two germline ends. CDR3 region: CASSMGDRNSDYTF. The sequenced CDR3 bases are TGTGCCAGCAGTATGGGGGATCGCAACTCC.

To note about this clone: Gene names are the mouse ones. The CDR3 end lies 4 residues beyond the end of the read and is filled in from the germline J gene. This CDR3 is also generated by other DNA sequences in the sample. J is TRBJ2-7 and V is TRBV13-2; 10 bases agree with TRBD2. CDR3 length: 13 residues. Germline V gene data show CDR1 as NNHNN and CDR2 as SYGAGS (reference sequence). CDR3 amino acids: CASGGTGGYEQYF. The CDR3 bases that were read are TGTGCCAGCGGTGGGACTGGGGGTTAT.

Only a few counts were recorded for this clone. The genes are named according to mouse. The observed sequence ends 4 residues before the CDR3 terminus, with the missing tail filled in from the germline J gene. This chain connects TRBV19 to TRBJ2-4; the D gene is possibly TRBD1 (5 bases). The CDR3 extends over 16 amino acids. The ends were cut back, 6 bases at V and 1 base at J, with 18 bases in the middle. Germline assignment: CDR1 FNHDT and CDR2 SITEND (reference sequence). The CDR3 loop is CASTPIGETGQNTLYF. CDR3 DNA (partial): TGTGCCAGCACTCCGATAGGGGAGACGGGTCAAAAC.

Of note for this clone: Mouse gene names and germline throughout. The CDR3 extends 4 residues past the end of the read, so its final part is completed from the germline J gene. This rearrangement joins TRBV13-3 to TRBJ2-5, with 8 bases aligning to TRBD2. V dropped 0 bases and J dropped 0; count of bases not matched to a gene: 3. The CDR3 spans 16 residues. Germline loops: CDR1 NNHDY, CDR2 SYVADS. The CDR3 sequence: CASSDVGGVNQDTQYF. Partial CDR3 DNA: TGTGCCAGCAGTGATGTTGGGGGGGTTAACCAAGAC. Full variable domain (rest looked up from reference TRBV13-3 and TRBJ2-5): EAAVTQSPRSKVAVTGGKVTLSCHQTNNHDYMYWYRQDTGHGLRLIHYSYVADSTEKGDIPDGYKASRPSQENFSLILELASLSQTAVYFCASSDVGGVNQDTQYFGPGTRLLVL.

This clone has only a few counts. Germline and genes: mouse. The CDR3 extends 4 residues past the end of the read, so its final part is completed from the germline J gene. The chain employs TRBV13-2 and TRBJ2-4, with TRBD2 matching 9 bases. Germline-derived CDR1 and CDR2 are NNHNN and SYGAGS (reference sequence). This CDR3 comprises 14 residues. The sequenced CDR3 bases are TGTGCCAGCGGTGGCCGACTGGGGGAAAAC. Translation: CASGGRLGEN. The full CDR3 sequence reads CASGGRLGENTLYF.

The table lists this clone with a few counts. Gene names follow the mouse nomenclature. The sequenced fragment ends 4 residues before the CDR3 boundary, so the rest is inferred from the germline J gene. The gene calls are TRBV21 and TRBJ2-1; D is undetermined. TRBV21 is an ORF, and what it does is uncertain. There are 16 residues in the CDR3. Trimming pared 0 bases from V and 1 base from J, leaving 10 bases between. The sequenced part of the CDR3 DNA is TGTGCTAGCAGTCAATCGAAGAACTCCAACTATGCT. As protein: CASSQSKNSNYA. The full CDR3 protein is CASSQSKNSNYAEQFF.

This clone was seen a few times. Genes and germline come from the mouse. The CDR3 goes on 4 residues after the read ends, and that part is filled in from the germline J gene. The same CDR3 is also encoded by other DNA sequences in this sample. V gene TRBV5 combines with J gene TRBJ2-2, with 9 bases identical to TRBD1. From germline, CDR1 is LGHNA and CDR2 YNLKQL (reference sequence). V was clipped by 3 bases and J by 2 bases; unmatched bases: 1. The CDR3 sequence is 15 residues long. CDR3 sequence reads: CASSQDRGNTGQLYF. CDR3 bases read: TGTGCCAGCAGCCAGGACAGGGGTAACACCGGG.

Of note for this clone: Germline and genes: mouse. The read ends 4 residues early relative to the CDR3; the germline J gene fills the gap. Other nucleotide sequences in the sample specify the same CDR3. The V and J genes are TRBV1 and TRBJ2-1; 8 bases line up with TRBD1. The V gene end was trimmed by 3 bases and the J gene end by 4 bases; junction bases not matched to a gene: 5. Germline-derived CDR1 and CDR2 are NSQYPW and LRSPGD (reference sequence). The CDR3 spans 15 residues. Here the CDR3 reads CTCSAGQGAYAEQFF. The part of the CDR3 DNA that was read is TGCACCTGCAGTGCCGGGCAGGGGGCTTATGCT.

Details on this clone: The listed genes are named as in mouse. The CDR3 goes on 3 residues after the read ends, and that part is filled in from the germline J gene. The chain recombines TRBV13-3 with TRBJ1-6, with a possible D match to TRBD1 (6 bases). TRBJ1-6 carries the ORF label, with uncertain function. This CDR3 has 12 amino acids. Deletions cut 5 bases from V and 9 bases from J, with 9 bases between. CDR1 and CDR2 from the germline V gene are NNHDY and SYVADS. The CDR3 spells CASSHRVSPLYF. CDR3 DNA, as far as it was read: TGTGCCAGCAGCCACAGGGTTTCGCCC.

As to this clone: Mouse germline and gene names are used. The read comes to an end 4 residues before the CDR3 does, leaving the germline J gene to fill in the end. The V and J genes are TRBV13-1 and TRBJ2-7; TRBD2 agrees at 9 bases. The CDR3 totals 15 residues. Unmatched junction bases numbered 6, after V lost 2 bases and J lost 3 bases. The germline CDR1 and CDR2 sequences are NSHNY and SYGAGN. The CDR3 bases that were read are TGTGCCAGCAGTGACACCGGGACTGGGTACTAT. Protein: CASSDTGTGYY. The entire CDR3 is CASSDTGTGYYEQYF.

Of note for this clone: Here the gene names and germline are mouse. The sequence runs out 4 residues before the end of the CDR3; the remainder is reconstructed from the germline J gene. This specimen includes other DNA sequences encoding the same CDR3. V gene TRBV13-3 combines with J gene TRBJ2-5, with TRBD2 matching over 11 bases. V lost 5 bases and J lost 3; bases outside the gene matches: 2. This CDR3 is built from 14 residues. Germline V gene sequence: CDR1 NNHDY, CDR2 SYVADS. Partial CDR3 DNA: TGTGCCAGCAGAGACTGGGGGGGTCAAGAC. Protein sequence: CASRDWGGQD. The entire CDR3 protein reads CASRDWGGQDTQYF.

This clone was seen a handful of times. Gene names denote mouse genes. The CDR3 end lies 4 residues beyond the end of the read and is filled in from the germline J gene. This chain links TRBV1 with TRBJ2-2; TRBD1 matches at 8 bases. The V segment lost 4 bases and the J segment 4 bases; nucleotides outside the gene matches: 2. Germline V gene data show CDR1 as NSQYPW and CDR2 as LRSPGD (reference sequence). This CDR3 is built from 14 residues. CDR3 residues: CTCSGTGITGQLYF. CDR3 DNA (partial): TGCACCTGCAGTGGGACAGGGATCACCGGG.

Concerning this clone itself: Genes here carry mouse names. The CDR3 is cut off 4 residues early in the read; its end comes from the germline J gene. This chain uses TRBV1 with TRBJ2-5; 10 bases fit TRBD2. The CDR3 is 15 amino acids. From germline, CDR1 is NSQYPW and CDR2 LRSPGD (reference sequence). The sequenced CDR3 bases are TGCACCTGCAGTGGCTGGGGGGGCCGGAGAGAC. Amino acid sequence: CTCSGWGGRRD. The full CDR3 is CTCSGWGGRRDTQYF.

This clone was counted only a few times. Gene and germline names: mouse. The read ends 4 residues before the CDR3 terminus; that terminus is restored from the germline J gene. The genes are TRBV13-1 and TRBJ2-2; 9 bases match TRBD1. This CDR3 contains 15 residues. Germline V lookup: CDR1 NSHNY, CDR2 SYGAGN. J lost 3 bases, V lost 4 bases, and 4 bases had no gene match. CDR3 DNA (partial): TGTGCCAGCAGTAAGGGACAGGGTCACACCGGG. The encoded protein is CASSKGQGHTG. In full, the CDR3 reads CASSKGQGHTGQLYF.

This clone was observed a few times. Since a much larger clone is just one base distant, this may be a read error. The gene symbols are mouse symbols. With the read ending 4 residues before the CDR3 end, the germline J gene is used to fill in that end. This CDR3 is also generated by other DNA sequences in the sample. The rearrangement links TRBV13-3 to TRBJ2-7; 10 nucleotides align to TRBD2. Germline trimming cut 3 bases from V and 0 bases from J; bases unmatched to any gene: 0. CDR3 length: 14 amino acids. CDR1 and CDR2 from the germline V gene are NNHDY and SYVADS. The covered CDR3 bases are TGTGCCAGCAGTGGGACTGGGGGCTCCTAT. It specifies CASSGTGGSY. The full CDR3 sequence reads CASSGTGGSYEQYF.

This clone was seen a few times. This sequence may be a read error, since a much larger clone differs from it by one base. Gene names and germline refer to mouse. The read is 4 residues too short to cover the CDR3 end, so that end is filled in from the germline J gene. Other nucleotide sequences in the sample specify the same CDR3. J is TRBJ2-5 and V is TRBV13-1, with 9 bases fitting TRBD2. The CDR3 runs to 14 residues. V lost 3 bases to trimming and J lost 1 base; unmatched junction nucleotides: 0. The germline gives CDR1 NSHNY, CDR2 SYGAGN. The covered CDR3 bases are TGTGCCAGCAGTGGGACTGGGGACCAAGAC. Translation gives CASSGTGDQD. The complete CDR3 protein is CASSGTGDQDTQYF.

This clone turned up a few times. Gene names are mouse gene names. The sequence runs out 4 residues before the end of the CDR3; the remainder is reconstructed from the germline J gene. Different DNA sequences within this sample yield the same CDR3. The chain employs TRBV1 and TRBJ2-3; 10 nucleotides align to TRBD1. V lost 7 bases to trimming and J lost 3 bases; unmatched junction nucleotides: 4. This CDR3 contains 14 residues. The germline V gene has CDR1 NSQYPW and CDR2 LRSPGD (reference sequence). The CDR3 DNA, read in part, is TGCACCTGCACCCCGGGACAGGGGGCAGAA. It translates to CTCTPGQGAE. The full CDR3 sequence reads CTCTPGQGAETLYF. Supplemented by reference TRBV1 and TRBJ2-3, the full variable domain reads VTLLEQNPRWRLVPRGQAVNLRCILKNSQYPWMSWYQQDLQKQLQWLFTLRSPGDKEVKSLPGADYLATRVTDTELRLQVANMSQGRTLYCTCTPGQGAETLYFGSGTRLTVL.

Only a few counts were recorded for this clone. Here the gene names and germline are mouse. The CDR3 DNA, read in part, is TGTGCCAGCAGCCAAGAATCTGGGGTTAACCAAGAC. The encoded protein is CASSQESGVNQD. The full CDR3 is CASSQESGVNQDTQYF. The chain couples TRBV5 to TRBJ2-5; TRBD2 might be the D (6 bases). The CDR3 extends 4 residues past the end of the read, so its final part is completed from the germline J gene. CDR3 length equals 16 residues. CDR1 and CDR2 from the germline V gene are LGHNA and YNLKQL (reference sequence). Trimming left V 0 bases short and J 0 bases short, with 10 bases between.

About this clone itself: Genes and germline are mouse. The CDR3 extends 4 residues past the end of the read, so its final part is completed from the germline J gene. The gene calls are TRBV13-1 and TRBJ2-5; 8 bases fit TRBD1. The germline V gene has CDR1 NSHNY and CDR2 SYGAGN. This CDR3 is 13 amino acids long. The CDR3 protein is CASRAGGWDTQYF. The DNA read from the CDR3 is TGTGCCAGCAGAGCAGGGGGCTGGGAC.

This clone was found a few times. These gene names are mouse names. The CDR3 goes on 4 residues after the read ends, and that part is filled in from the germline J gene. The chain carries TRBV31 and TRBJ2-7; 7 nucleotides line up with TRBD1. Germline V gene lookup returns CDR1 GKSSPN and CDR2 SITVG. CDR3 length equals 14 residues. The covered CDR3 bases are TGTGCCTGGAGTCTCCTCTCCGGGACAGAT. Amino acid sequence: CAWSLLSGTD. The entire CDR3 protein is CAWSLLSGTDEQYF.